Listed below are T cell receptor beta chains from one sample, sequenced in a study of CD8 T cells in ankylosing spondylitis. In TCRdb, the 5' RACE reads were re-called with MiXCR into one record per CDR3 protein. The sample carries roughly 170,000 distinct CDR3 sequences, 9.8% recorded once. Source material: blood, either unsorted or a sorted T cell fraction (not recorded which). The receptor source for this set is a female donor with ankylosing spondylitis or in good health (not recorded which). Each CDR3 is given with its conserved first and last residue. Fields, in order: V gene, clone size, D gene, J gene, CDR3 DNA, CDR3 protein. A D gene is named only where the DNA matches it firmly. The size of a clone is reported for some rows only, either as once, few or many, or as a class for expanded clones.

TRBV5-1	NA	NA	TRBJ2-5	TGCGCCAGCAGCTTGTGGGACCCTCAAGAGACTCAGTACTTC	CASSLWDPQETQYF
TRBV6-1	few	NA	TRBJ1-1	TGTGCCAGCAGTGAACGGGGGGTCACCACTGAAGCTTTCTTT	CASSERGVTTEAFF
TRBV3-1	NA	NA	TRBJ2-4	TGTGCCAGCTGCCACCCTATGGACGGCTGGGCCAAAAACATTCAGTACTTC	CASCHPMDGWAKNIQYF
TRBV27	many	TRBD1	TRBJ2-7	TGTGCCAGCAGTTCGACAGGGCGATGGTACGAGCAGTACTTC	CASSSTGRWYEQYF
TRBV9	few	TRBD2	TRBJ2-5	TGTGCCAGCAGCGTAGAAGGACTAGCGGAGACCCAGTACTTC	CASSVEGLAETQYF
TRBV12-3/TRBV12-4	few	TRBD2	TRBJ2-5	TGTGCCAGCAGCCACTCTAGCGGGTACCAAGAGACCCAGTACTTC	CASSHSSGYQETQYF
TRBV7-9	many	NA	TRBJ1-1	TGTGCCAGCAGCCCTAATTGGGGGAATGAAGCTTTCTTT	CASSPNWGNEAFF
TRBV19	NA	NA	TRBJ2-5	TGTGCCAGTACCGGGACATACGGGGAGACCCAGTACTTC	CASTGTYGETQYF
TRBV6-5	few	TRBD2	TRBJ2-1	TGTGCCAGCAGTTACCCCACTAGCGGAGCCATAAATGAGCAGTTCTTC	CASSYPTSGAINEQFF
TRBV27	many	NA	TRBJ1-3	TGTGCCAGCAGATCTTTAGGGAGCTCCTCTGGAAACACCATATATTTT	CASRSLGSSSGNTIYF
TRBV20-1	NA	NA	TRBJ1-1	TGCAGTGCTGACCCCGGGACGGAAACTGAAGCTTTCTTT	CSADPGTETEAFF
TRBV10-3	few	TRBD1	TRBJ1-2	TGTGCCATCACTAAGGGGACAGACAAAAAAAACTATGGCTACACCTTC	CAITKGTDKKNYGYTF
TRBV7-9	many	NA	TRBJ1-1	TGTGCCAGCAGCGCCCGGGACCCCTACACTGAAGCTTTCTTT	CASSARDPYTEAFF
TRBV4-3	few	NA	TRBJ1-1	TGCGCCAGCAGCCCCGCCTACCGGACTCGGCCGAACACTGAAGCTTTCTTT	CASSPAYRTRPNTEAFF
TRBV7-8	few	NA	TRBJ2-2	TGTGCCAGCAGCTTAGGTGCAGGGGTGAACACCGGGGAGCTGTTTTTT	CASSLGAGVNTGELFF
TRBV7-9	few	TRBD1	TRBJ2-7	TGTGCCAGCAGACCTCGGACAGGGTCGGACGAGCAGTACTTC	CASRPRTGSDEQYF
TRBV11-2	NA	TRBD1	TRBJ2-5	TGTGCCAGCAGCTTAACAGGACAGGGGGCGCGGGAGACCCAGTACTTC	CASSLTGQGARETQYF
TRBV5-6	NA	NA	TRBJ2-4	TGTGCCAGCGGGGCGGTAGCCAAAAACATTCAGTACTTC	CASGAVAKNIQYF
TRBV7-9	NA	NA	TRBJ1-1	TGTGCCAGCAGCTTAGCCAGTGAAGCTTTCTTT	CASSLASEAFF
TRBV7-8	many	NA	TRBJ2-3	TGTGCCAGCAGCCTGGCGGGGCGAGATACGCAGTATTTT	CASSLAGRDTQYF
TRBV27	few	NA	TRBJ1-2	TGTGCCAGCAGTTTAGGGGGCCCCTATGGCTACACCTTC	CASSLGGPYGYTF
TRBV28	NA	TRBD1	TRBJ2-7	TGTGCCAGCAGTTTGTGGCAGGGGGTCTACGAGCAGTACTTC	CASSLWQGVYEQYF
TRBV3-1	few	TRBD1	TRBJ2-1	TGTGCCAGCAGCCAAGATCTGGGGACAGGGATCTACAATGAGCAGTTCTTC	CASSQDLGTGIYNEQFF
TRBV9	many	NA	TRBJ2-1	TGTGCCAGCAGCGATAGTGGCCTCGATGAGCAGTTCTTC	CASSDSGLDEQFF
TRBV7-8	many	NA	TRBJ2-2	TGTGCCAGCAGCTCCAGAGTTACGAACACCGGGGAGCTGTTTTTT	CASSSRVTNTGELFF
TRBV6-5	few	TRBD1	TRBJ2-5	TGTGCCACGATGATGGGACAGGGGGCGCTTGGGGAGACCCAGTACTTC	CATMMGQGALGETQYF
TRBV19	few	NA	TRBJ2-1	TGTGCCAGTAGTATTGCGAACAATGAGCAGTTCTTC	CASSIANNEQFF
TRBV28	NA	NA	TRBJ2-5	TGTGCCAGCAGTTTAGGAGGGGGGGCGCAAAAGACCCAGTACTTC	CASSLGGGAQKTQYF
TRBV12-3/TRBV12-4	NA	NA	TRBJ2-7	TGTGCCAGCACCCCGGGACTGACATGGGCGCGGGCATCCTACGAGCAGTACTTC	CASTPGLTWARASYEQYF
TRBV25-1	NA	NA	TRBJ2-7	TGTGCCAGCAGTGAAAAAGGTGGGAACAGGAACTTTTTCGACGAGCAGTACTTC	CASSEKGGNRNFFDEQYF
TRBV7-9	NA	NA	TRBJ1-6	TGTGCCAGCAGCTCAGGGGCGCGGCCGGGGTCACCCCTCCACTTT	CASSSGARPGSPLHF
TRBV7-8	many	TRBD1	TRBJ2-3	TGTGCCAGCAGCTTAGTCGGGGGACAGGACGAAGATACGCAGTATTTT	CASSLVGGQDEDTQYF
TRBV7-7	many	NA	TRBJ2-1	TGTGCCAGCAGTCCCGACGTGAACCCGCTCAATGAGCAGTTCTTC	CASSPDVNPLNEQFF
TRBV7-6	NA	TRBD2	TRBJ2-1	TGTGCCAGCAGCTTACTAAGCGGGAGAGTAAATGAGCAGTTCTTC	CASSLLSGRVNEQFF
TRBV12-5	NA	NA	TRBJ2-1	TGTGCTAGTGGTCCTTACAATGAGCAGTTCTTC	CASGPYNEQFF
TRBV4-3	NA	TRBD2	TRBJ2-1	TGCGCCAGCAGCCAAGATTTTACCCTCGCGGGAGGTCTCCATGACAATGAGCAGTTCTTC	CASSQDFTLAGGLHDNEQFF
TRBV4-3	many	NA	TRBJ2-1	TGCGCCAGCAGCCAAGCCTCGGGGCACAATGAGCAGTTCTTC	CASSQASGHNEQFF
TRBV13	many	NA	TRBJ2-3	TGTGCCAGCAGCTTAGGCAATGGGGGAGATACGCAGTATTTT	CASSLGNGGDTQYF
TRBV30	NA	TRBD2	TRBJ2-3	TGTGCCTGGAGCACAGGACTAGCCGGGCCAGATACGCAGTATTTT	CAWSTGLAGPDTQYF
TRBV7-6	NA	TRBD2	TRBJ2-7	TGTGCCAGCAGCCCCCTTAAGGATAGCGGGAGCTTCTACGAGCAGTACTTC	CASSPLKDSGSFYEQYF